These 17 T cell receptor beta chains were sequenced from one sample in a study of T cells expressing NK-cell markers. With the 5' RACE reads reprocessed, TCRdb shows one record per CDR3 protein and no DNA. The sample has fewer than 550,000 distinct CDR3 sequences, and its top ten clones hold more than 1.4%. Sequencing input: blood T cells: a sorted CD56 or NKG2C T cell subset, CD4+ or CD8+ T cells, or bulk PBMC T cells (not recorded which). These receptors were taken from a woman aged 50 to 60 in good health.

CDR3 residues: CAIRTDGSGTYNEQFF. The chain links TRBV10-3 to TRBJ2-1; TCRdb reports TRBD2, a call that lacks DNA to check it against. Germline CDR1 reads ENHRY; CDR2 reads SYGVKD. This CDR3 has 16 amino acids.

The rearrangement joins TRBV27 to TRBJ1-6. The length of the CDR3 is 14 residues. The V gene's germline CDR1 is MNHEY and CDR2 SMNVEV (reference sequence). The CDR3 loop is CASSSATENSPLHF.

The chain carries TRBV20-1 and TRBJ1-1; TCRdb outputs TRBD1, but without DNA this stays unchecked. This CDR3 is 14 amino acids long. Germline V CDR1 and CDR2: DFQATT, SNEGSKA (reference sequence). The CDR3 loop reads CSPRGQGMNTEAFF.

The V call is TRBV9, the J call TRBJ1-2; TCRdb reports TRBD1, a call that lacks DNA to check it against. The CDR3 consists of 15 residues. CDR1 SGDLS and CDR2 YYNGEE come from the germline V gene. CDR3 amino acids: CASSVVQGTDYGYTF.

The V and J genes are TRBV12-3 or TRBV12-4 and TRBJ1-2; the D call from TCRdb, TRBD1, cannot be confirmed without DNA. The CDR3 is 17 residues long. This CDR3 reads CASSLSPGDRGIYGYTF.

The chain recombines TRBV3-1 with TRBJ2-1. CDR3 length: 14 amino acids. Germline V gene data show CDR1 as LGHDT and CDR2 as YNNKEL (reference sequence). This chain's CDR3 is CASSDTSSYNEQFF.

J is TRBJ1-1 and V is TRBV11-3; no DNA is available, so the TRBD1 call from TCRdb remains unchecked. The V gene's germline CDR1 is SGHNT and CDR2 YENEEA. CDR3 length: 15 amino acids. The CDR3 sequence: CASSPGGGQNTEAFF.

The rearrangement links TRBV7-6 to TRBJ2-3. The CDR3 is 14 residues long. The germline V gene has CDR1 SGHVS and CDR2 FNYEAQ. Here the CDR3 reads CASSLADGTDTQYF.

The genes are TRBV25-1 and TRBJ2-3; TCRdb reports TRBD2, a call that lacks DNA to check it against. Germline loops: CDR1 MGHDK, CDR2 SYGVNS. This CDR3 is built from 15 residues. CDR3 residues: CASSGRGTSTDTQYF.

The gene calls are TRBV24-1 and TRBJ2-5; TCRdb outputs TRBD1, but without DNA this stays unchecked. Germline V CDR1 and CDR2: KGHDR, SFDVKD. The CDR3 spans 15 residues. The CDR3 protein is CATSDQRTGEETQYF.

This rearrangement joins TRBV7-7 to TRBJ2-1. Germline assignment: CDR1 SSHAT and CDR2 FNYEAQ (reference sequence). This CDR3 comprises 17 residues. CDR3 region: CASSPNFAGSSYNEQFF. Variable domain in full (rest from reference TRBV7-7 and TRBJ2-1): GAGVSQSPRYKVTKRGQDVTLRCDPISSHATLYWYQQALGQGPEFLTYFNYEAQPDKSGLPSDRFSAERPEGSISTLTIQRTEQRDSAMYRCASSPNFAGSSYNEQFFGPGTRLTVL.

V gene TRBV4-2 combines with J gene TRBJ2-1. CDR3 length: 16 amino acids. From germline, CDR1 is LGHNA and CDR2 YNFKEQ. The CDR3: CASSQEWGSSYNEQFF.

The rearrangement uses TRBV24-1 and TRBJ2-1; absent DNA, TCRdb's TRBD1 call cannot be checked. Per the germline V gene, CDR1 is KGHDR and CDR2 is SFDVKD. This CDR3 has 16 residues. This CDR3 is CATSISRGSNYNEQFF.

The chain is built from TRBV20-1 and TRBJ1-4; as DNA is missing, the TRBD1 call by TCRdb cannot be tested. This CDR3 has 16 residues. The germline CDR1 and CDR2 sequences are DFQATT and SNEGSKA (reference sequence). The CDR3 spells CSAAQGGVLANEKLFF.

J is TRBJ1-2 and V is TRBV6-5; the D call of TRBD1 rests on TCRdb alone, since no DNA is present to check it. The CDR3 runs to 12 residues. Per the germline V gene, CDR1 is MNHEY and CDR2 is SVGAGI. CDR3: CASSQGQYGYTF.

This chain joins TRBV30 and TRBJ2-1; TCRdb lists TRBD2, though no DNA is available to test this call. The V gene's germline CDR1 is GTSNPN and CDR2 SVGIG (reference sequence). The CDR3 contains 17 residues. The CDR3 is CAWREPRLAGFLDEQFF.

This rearrangement joins TRBV19 to TRBJ2-1; TCRdb names TRBD2, which stays unverified in the absence of DNA. In germline, CDR1 is LNHDA, CDR2 SQIVND (reference sequence). The CDR3 runs to 15 residues. The CDR3 loop is CASSPRLTYYNEQFF.